One and the same sample provided the 13 T cell receptor beta chains below, sequenced in a study of blood T cell repertoires in COVID-19. Sequencing used immunoSEQ multiplex PCR; TCRdb keeps in-frame clones, though not all of them. The table records around 200,000 clones, 75% to 90% of them present only once. What was sequenced was PBMCs or T cells enriched from blood (not recorded which). The receptors come from a man aged 35 to 55 who had recovered from COVID-19.

This clone was detected only a few times. The V call is TRBV7-8, the J call TRBJ2-1; D possibly corresponds to TRBD2 (5 bases). The germline V gene has CDR1 SGHVS and CDR2 FQNEAQ. The length of the CDR3 is 15 residues. V was cut by 3 bases and J by 2 bases, with 11 bases left in between. The CDR3 region is CASSFGRFAYNEQFF. The CDR3 DNA reads as TGTGCCAGCAGCTTTGGGAGATTCGCCTACAATGAGCAGTTCTTC.

CDR3 coding DNA: TGTGCCAGCAGCGAGCCCAGGGGGATCGTGGAGACCCAGTACTTC. Its protein product is CASSEPRGIVETQYF. The chain couples TRBV5-8 to TRBJ2-5; 7 bases are shared with TRBD1. The CDR3 sequence is 15 residues long. V lost 4 bases to trimming and J lost 5 bases; unmatched junction nucleotides: 11. Germline V gene data show CDR1 as SGHTS and CDR2 as YDEGEE.

As DNA, the CDR3 is TGTGCCAGTCGCCTCGGGGGACAGCCCCAGCATTTT. It specifies CASRLGGQPQHF. J is TRBJ1-5 and V is TRBV28; maybe TRBD1 (5 bases). Germline-derived CDR1 and CDR2 are MDHEN and SYDVKM. The V end was cut by 9 bases, the J end by 7 bases, with 13 bases between. This CDR3 has 12 amino acids.

This clone appeared a single time. The V call is TRBV13, the J call TRBJ2-3; no clear D. The V gene's germline CDR1 is PRHDT and CDR2 FYEKMQ (reference sequence). The CDR3 consists of 13 residues. V lost 0 bases to trimming and J lost 2 bases, with 3 bases between them. DNA of the CDR3: TGTGCCAGCAGCTTAGGACACACAGATACGCAGTATTTT. It yields the protein CASSLGHTDTQYF.

This chain links TRBV5-8 with TRBJ2-1; D gene ambiguous. The CDR3 length is 16 residues. Germline assignment: CDR1 SGHTS and CDR2 YDEGEE. V lost 6 bases to trimming and J lost 5 bases, with 21 bases between them. This CDR3 reads CASTITLSGSHNEQFF. CDR3 nucleotide sequence: TGTGCCAGCACCATTACCCTATCCGGGTCCCACAATGAGCAGTTCTTC.

The chain links TRBV3-1 (or the pseudogene TRBV3-2) to TRBJ2-3, with TRBD2 matching over 13 bases. Losses at the gene ends were 4 bases for V and 5 bases for J; bases not matched to a gene: 6. The CDR3 length is 16 residues. Germline CDR1 is LGHDT and CDR2 is YNNKEL (reference sequence). The CDR3 sequence: CASSPGLAGAGDTQYF. CDR3 sequence (DNA): TGTGCCAGCAGCCCCGGACTAGCGGGAGCAGGAGATACGCAGTATTTT.

Only a few counts were recorded for this clone. The chain uses TRBV6-1 and TRBJ1-5, with D unresolved. The ends were cut back, 2 bases at V and 1 base at J, with 9 bases in the middle. The germline V gene has CDR1 MNHNS and CDR2 SASEGT. CDR3 size: 15 residues. The CDR3: CASSEQVQSNQPQHF. The CDR3 nucleotides are TGTGCCAGCAGTGAACAGGTCCAGAGCAATCAGCCCCAGCATTTT.

CDR3 sequence (DNA): TGTGCCAGCAGCTCGGGAGGGCGGGGCACAGATACGCAGTATTTT. Amino acid sequence: CASSSGGRGTDTQYF. The rearrangement links TRBV7-2 to TRBJ2-3, with TRBD2 matching over 8 bases. V gave up 4 bases and J gave up 1 base; unmatched junction bases: 4. Germline V gene sequence: CDR1 SGHTA, CDR2 FQGNSA. The CDR3 is 15 amino acids.

The chain couples TRBV5-4 to TRBJ1-2; D remains unclear. The germline gives CDR1 SGHNT, CDR2 YYREEE (reference sequence). Trimming pared 4 bases from V and 1 base from J, leaving 11 bases between. This CDR3 region has 14 residues. CDR3 coding DNA: TGTGCCAGCAGCAAGCCCGAAGATAACTATGGCTACACCTTC. Translated, it gives CASSKPEDNYGYTF.

The chain recombines TRBV19 with TRBJ2-2; TRBD2 agrees at 8 bases. The V segment lost 2 bases and the J segment 6 bases; nucleotides outside the gene matches: 8. Germline assignment: CDR1 LNHDA and CDR2 SQIVND (reference sequence). The CDR3 consists of 16 residues. The CDR3 reads CASSISSGIPSGELFF. The CDR3 bases are TGTGCCAGTAGTATAAGTAGCGGGATCCCTTCCGGGGAGCTGTTTTTT. Complete variable domain (other parts from reference TRBV19 and TRBJ2-2): DGGITQSPKYLFRKEGQNVTLSCEQNLNHDAMYWYRQDPGQGLRLIYYSQIVNDFQKGDIAEGYSVSREKKESFPLTVTSAQKNPTAFYLCASSISSGIPSGELFFGEGSRLTVL.

The chain joins TRBV11-3 to TRBJ2-7; D might be TRBD2 (6 bases). The germline V and J ends were trimmed by 1 base and 0 bases, with 13 bases remaining between them. The germline V gene encodes CDR1 SGHNT and CDR2 YENEEA. The CDR3 totals 16 residues. The CDR3 DNA sequence: TGTGCCAGCAGCTTAGGGTTGGGGACTGCCTCCTACGAGCAGTACTTC. Encoded protein: CASSLGLGTASYEQYF.

The chain carries TRBV7-9 and TRBJ1-2; D is unclear. The V and J ends lost 5 bases and 4 bases respectively, with 17 bases between them. Per the germline V gene, CDR1 is SEHNR and CDR2 is FQNEAQ (reference sequence). The CDR3 contains 15 residues. The CDR3 loop is CASSPVGEPAYGYTF. Written as DNA, the CDR3 is TGTGCCAGCAGCCCCGTCGGGGAACCGGCCTATGGCTACACCTTC.

The chain uses TRBV14 and TRBJ2-2; 15 bases map to TRBD2. CDR3 length: 17 amino acids. The V gene's germline CDR1 is SGHDN and CDR2 FVKESK. V lost 4 bases to trimming and J lost 4 bases; unmatched junction nucleotides: 4. As DNA, the CDR3 is TGTGCCAGCAGCCGGACTAGCGGGAGGGCCGGCACCGGGGAGCTGTTTTTT. Amino acid sequence: CASSRTSGRAGTGELFF.